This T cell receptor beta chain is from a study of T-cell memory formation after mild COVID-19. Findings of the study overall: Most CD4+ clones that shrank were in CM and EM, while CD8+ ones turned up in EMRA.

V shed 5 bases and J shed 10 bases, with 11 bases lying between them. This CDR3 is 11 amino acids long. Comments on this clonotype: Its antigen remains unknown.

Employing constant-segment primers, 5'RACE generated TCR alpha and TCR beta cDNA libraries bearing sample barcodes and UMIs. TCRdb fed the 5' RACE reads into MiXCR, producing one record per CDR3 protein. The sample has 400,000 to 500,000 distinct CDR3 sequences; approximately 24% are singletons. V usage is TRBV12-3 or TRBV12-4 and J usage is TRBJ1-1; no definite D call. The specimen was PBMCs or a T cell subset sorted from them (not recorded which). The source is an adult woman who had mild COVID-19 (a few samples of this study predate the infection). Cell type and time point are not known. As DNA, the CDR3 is TGTGCCAGCAGTCCCCAACGTAGAGCTTTCTTT. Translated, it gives CASSPQRRAFF.